This TCR beta chain was profiled in a study of cytomegalovirus exposure and HLA in healthy donors. General observations from the study: Most subjects' HLA-A and HLA-B alleles were reportedly predicted from TCR beta sequences. What a later analysis reportedly showed was that an Asian-associated ancestry cluster had fewer N-insertions than the approximately 700-donor mean. What a later analysis showed was that several of the most significant clusters appeared linked to common viral pathogens.

In regard to this clone: The antigen is not known.

Primers included in the PCR were 60 Vbeta and 13 Jbeta primers. The method was immunoSEQ multiplex PCR; TCRdb's version includes in-frame clones alone and lacks a portion of them. The table shows about 170,000 clones, with 77% occurring only once. Trimming removed 2 bases from V and 0 bases from J; junction bases left unmatched: 6. This CDR3 has 16 amino acids. Germline V gives CDR1 LGHNT, CDR2 FRNRAP. This chain connects TRBV12-5 to TRBJ2-7, with 8 bases matching TRBD1. This TCR derives from a woman between 25 and 40 years old in good health and CMV-seropositive. Sequences were obtained from PBMCs. The CDR3: CASGLTRTGSSYEQYF. Written as DNA, the CDR3 is TGTGCTAGTGGTTTGACAAGGACAGGGAGCTCCTACGAGCAGTACTTC.